The clone carrying this T cell receptor (beta chain) was detected a few times. Its antigen is currently unknown. The CDR3 runs 17 residues. Per the germline V gene, CDR1 is SGHTA and CDR2 is FQGNSA. V gave up 5 bases and J gave up 2 bases; unmatched junction bases: 15. This specimen comes from a study of post-analysis software for immune sequencing data. Study-level points and caveats: Compared with controls, patients had more of 4 to 6 TRBV segments, including TRBV5-6, TRBV5-1 and TRBV20-1.

cDNA libraries of TCR beta carried unique molecular identifiers. The T cell input of about 0.9 to 10 million gave approximately 500,000 cDNA molecules. TCRdb re-analysed the PCR reads in MiXCR, keeping a single row per CDR3 protein. The sample lists about 160,000 distinct CDR3 sequences, under 40% occurring once. This TCR was recovered from a girl between 10 and 17 years old with multiple sclerosis. The chain joins TRBV7-2 to TRBJ2-7; 7 bases fit TRBD1. The sample here was blood, taken after autologous hematopoietic stem cell transplantation. The CDR3 here is CASSPSTDRVPPYEQYF. The CDR3 DNA sequence: TGTGCCAGCAGCCCCTCAACCGACAGGGTCCCTCCCTACGAGCAGTACTTC.